This T cell receptor (beta chain) was identified during a study of shared clonotypes between healthy human individuals. CDR1 is SGHTA, CDR2 FQGTGA, per germline. The CDR3 runs to 16 residues. Trimming pared 5 bases from V and 5 bases from J, leaving 20 bases between. Assay used: immunoSEQ multiplex PCR; TCRdb lists only in-frame clones, some missing. The sample consists of more than 1.2 million clones, 98% of them appearing once. This clonotype was obtained from a man aged 25 to 40 in good health. V and J are TRBV7-3 and TRBJ2-3; no firm D call. Sequencing input: naive CD4+ T cells sorted from blood. Subset noted: CD45RA+ positively selected. The CDR3: CASSANPQARLDTQYF. The CDR3 DNA sequence: TGTGCCAGCAGCGCTAACCCCCAGGCACGATTAGATACGCAGTATTTT.